The 24 T cell receptor beta chains below were found in one sample sequenced in a study of shared T cell receptors in the human thymus. Sequencing was performed with immunoSEQ multiplex PCR; in TCRdb, only in-frame clones are kept and a portion is missing. The sample includes tens of thousands of clones, about 95% of them seen just once. The specimen was thymocytes. Receptors were obtained from a human donor.

The chain couples TRBV5-1 to TRBJ2-1; a possible D gene is TRBD2 (5 bases). Germline loops: CDR1 SGHRS, CDR2 YFSETQ. Trimming pared 0 bases from V and 1 base from J, leaving 17 bases between. The CDR3 runs to 18 residues. CDR3 protein: CASSLVGGCPISYNEQFF. The CDR3 DNA reads TGCGCCAGCAGCTTGGTTGGAGGTTGCCCGATATCCTACAATGAGCAGTTCTTC.

This chain uses TRBV15 with TRBJ1-1; the D is unclear. CDR1 is LNHNV and CDR2 is YYDKDF in the germline V gene (reference sequence). The CDR3 consists of 13 residues. Trimming removed 8 bases from V and 1 base from J, with 11 bases in between. CDR3 sequence reads: CATATVGNTEAFF. DNA of the CDR3: TGTGCCACCGCGACGGTGGGGAACACTGAAGCTTTCTTT.

This rearrangement joins TRBV7-2 to TRBJ2-5; 10 bases are a match to TRBD2. CDR1 is SGHTA and CDR2 is FQGNSA in the germline V gene. This CDR3 has 19 amino acids. V trimming: 5 bases; J trimming: 4 bases; junction bases outside the gene matches: 19. The CDR3 is CASSPGASGGLGLAETQYF. CDR3 coding DNA: TGTGCCAGCAGCCCCGGGGCTAGCGGGGGCCTAGGATTGGCAGAGACCCAGTACTTC. Full variable domain (remainder filled in from reference TRBV7-2 and TRBJ2-5): GAGVSQSPSNKVTEKGKDVELRCDPISGHTALYWYRQSLGQGLEFLIYFQGNSAPDKSGLPSDRFSAERTGGSVSTLTIQRTQQEDSAVYLCASSPGASGGLGLAETQYFGPGTRLLVL.

J is TRBJ2-1 and V is TRBV27, with D uncertain. The CDR3 length is 15 residues. Trimming took off 2 bases at V and 2 bases at J, with 10 bases between the two ends. The germline gives CDR1 MNHEY, CDR2 SMNVEV (reference sequence). CDR3 region: CASSLPTGPYNEQFF. The CDR3 DNA follows: TGTGCCAGCAGTTTACCAACTGGACCCTACAATGAGCAGTTCTTC.

The chain employs TRBV18 and TRBJ2-1; TRBD1 or TRBD2 may be the D gene (5 bases each). The V end was cut by 4 bases, the J end by 8 bases, with 15 bases between. Germline V CDR1 and CDR2: KGHSH, LQKENI. This CDR3 has 14 amino acids. The CDR3 DNA is TGTGCCAGCTCACGCAACGATGGGGACCATGAGCAGTTCTTC. Residues: CASSRNDGDHEQFF.

This rearrangement joins TRBV29-1 to TRBJ2-7, with D possibly TRBD1 on 6 matching bases. The V and J ends lost 0 bases and 3 bases respectively, with 15 bases between them. CDR1 is SQVTM, CDR2 ANQGSEA, per germline. The CDR3 runs to 15 residues. The CDR3 is CSVEDGRGRSYEQYF. CDR3 DNA: TGCAGCGTTGAAGACGGAAGGGGGAGAAGCTACGAGCAGTACTTC.

This clone was seen once. V gene TRBV7-9 combines with J gene TRBJ2-2; no definite D call. V shed 4 bases and J shed 0 bases, with 15 bases lying between them. CDR1 is SEHNR, CDR2 FQNEAQ, per germline (reference sequence). The CDR3 is made up of 17 amino acids. CDR3 sequence (DNA): TGTGCCAGCAGCTCCCCGCGAGCTTGGGCGAACACCGGGGAGCTGTTTTTT. It is translated as CASSSPRAWANTGELFF. The full variable domain, rest sourced from reference TRBV7-9 and TRBJ2-2, is DTGVSQNPRHKITKRGQNVTFRCDPISEHNRLYWYRQTLGQGPEFLTYFQNEAQLEKSRLLSDRFSAERPKGSFSTLEIQRTEQGDSAMYLCASSSPRAWANTGELFFGEGSRLTVL.

V usage is TRBV15 and J usage is TRBJ1-6, with D uncertain. The V gene's germline CDR1 is LNHNV and CDR2 YYDKDF (reference sequence). This CDR3 is built from 14 residues. The V end lost 5 bases, the J end lost 5 bases, and 10 bases lay between the germline ends. CDR3 loop: CATSVREDNSPLHF. CDR3 sequence (DNA): TGTGCCACCAGCGTGCGAGAGGATAATTCACCCCTCCACTTT.

This rearrangement joins TRBV7-7 to TRBJ2-2; possibly TRBD1 for D (5 bases). V was pared by 7 bases and J by 6 bases, with 12 bases between. This CDR3 has 13 residues. Per germline, CDR1 SSHAT and CDR2 FNYEAQ (reference sequence). DNA for the CDR3: TGTGCCAGCACGAAGTTGGGGCCCGGGGAGCTGTTTTTT. Amino acid sequence: CASTKLGPGELFF.

V and J are TRBV5-5 and TRBJ1-2; no definite D call. From germline, CDR1 is SGHKS and CDR2 YYEKEE (reference sequence). V was pared by 0 bases and J by 8 bases, with 11 bases between. This CDR3 contains 13 residues. The CDR3 bases are TGTGCCAGCAGCTTGGTCGGCAGCCCGGGCTACACCTTC. Its protein is CASSLVGSPGYTF.

The genes are TRBV18 and TRBJ1-1; D perhaps matches TRBD1 (6 bases). This CDR3 is built from 21 residues. V dropped 0 bases and J dropped 0 bases, with 26 bases sitting between them. Germline loops: CDR1 KGHSH, CDR2 LQKENI. The CDR3 nucleotides read TGTGCCAGCTCACCACCGTTGAACAGGGAGACCCCTATTACCTTGAACACTGAAGCTTTCTTT. Encoded protein: CASSPPLNRETPITLNTEAFF.

The chain carries TRBV29-1 and TRBJ2-5, with D possibly being TRBD1 or TRBD2 (5 bases each). The DNA matches TRBJ2-7 better at its end, which makes the J call doubtful. Looked up from germline, CDR1 is SQVTM and CDR2 is ANQGSEA. CDR3 length: 15 amino acids. The CDR3: CSVGPSFAGGGEQYF. Here the CDR3 DNA reads TGCAGCGTTGGCCCTTCATTTGCGGGTGGGGGCGAGCAGTACTTC.

The J gene is TRBJ2-3, the V gene TRBV18; 8 bases agree with TRBD2. The CDR3 totals 20 residues. The trim removed 5 bases at V and 0 bases at J, leaving 19 bases unmatched. In germline, CDR1 is KGHSH, CDR2 LQKENI. CDR3 loop: CASSDGGALLVFLSTDTQYF. CDR3 sequence (DNA): TGTGCCAGCTCAGACGGGGGGGCCTTACTTGTCTTCCTTAGCACAGATACGCAGTATTTT.

This clone showed up just once. The V gene is TRBV18, the J gene TRBJ2-5; D is unresolved. Trimming cost V 2 bases and J 4 bases, with 17 bases left between them. The CDR3 consists of 16 residues. Germline CDR1 reads KGHSH; CDR2 reads LQKENI. The DNA for the CDR3 is TGTGCCAGCTCACCATCGGCTTACCGACCCCCAGAGACCCAGTACTTC. It yields the protein CASSPSAYRPPETQYF.

The rearrangement joins TRBV29-1 to TRBJ1-3; D possibly corresponds to TRBD1 (6 bases). Trimming shortened V by 2 bases and J by 2 bases, and 13 bases separated the two germline ends. This CDR3 has 15 residues. Germline lookup yields CDR1 SQVTM and CDR2 ANQGSEA. This chain's CDR3 is CSVERGGITGNTIYF. In DNA form, the CDR3 reads TGCAGCGTTGAAAGGGGGGGAATTACTGGAAACACCATATATTTT.

The V gene is TRBV9, the J gene TRBJ2-3, with 10 bases lining up with TRBD2. CDR1 and CDR2 from the germline V gene are SGDLS and YYNGEE. This CDR3 comprises 18 residues. The V and J ends lost 0 bases and 6 bases, in that order; junction bases with no gene match: 13. The chain's CDR3 is CASSVAVSGGSGSDTQYF. The CDR3 coding sequence is TGTGCCAGCAGCGTAGCTGTTAGCGGGGGGTCGGGGTCGGATACGCAGTATTTT.

The chain carries TRBV9 and TRBJ2-2; maybe TRBD1 (6 bases). The germline V gene encodes CDR1 SGDLS and CDR2 YYNGEE. Trimming took 2 bases from V and 6 from J, leaving 14 bases between them. CDR3 length equals 15 residues. CDR3 nucleotides: TGTGCCAGCAGCGTCAGGGGTGGCGATTCCGGGGAGCTGTTTTTT. This gives the protein CASSVRGGDSGELFF.

The CDR3 coding sequence is TGTGCCAGTAGTATAGCTATAGTTTATGTACGACAGAATAGCAATCAGCCCCAGCATTTT. This translates into CASSIAIVYVRQNSNQPQHF. The V call is TRBV19, the J call TRBJ1-5, with D possibly being TRBD1 (5 bases). Germline values: CDR1 LNHDA, CDR2 SQIVND (reference sequence). V was trimmed by 1 base and J by 0 bases, leaving 22 bases between them. The CDR3 totals 20 residues.

The V gene is TRBV5-1, the J gene TRBJ2-6; D is perhaps TRBD1 (5 bases). Germline-derived CDR1 and CDR2 are SGHRS and YFSETQ. The V end was cut by 6 bases, the J end by 0 bases, with 13 bases between. CDR3 length: 16 amino acids. CDR3 DNA: TGCGCCAGCACCAAGGACGGACACTCTGGGGCCAACGTCCTGACTTTC. It codes for CASTKDGHSGANVLTF.

This chain connects TRBV27 to TRBJ1-1; D gene ambiguous. The V and J ends lost 6 bases and 2 bases respectively, with 13 bases between them. Germline lookup yields CDR1 MNHEY and CDR2 SMNVEV (reference sequence). The CDR3 runs to 14 residues. DNA for the CDR3: TGTGCCAGCAGACTTAGCCCAGGAAACACTGAAGCTTTCTTT. This codes for CASRLSPGNTEAFF.

V and J are TRBV19 and TRBJ1-1; D not certain. The ends were cut back, 1 base at V and 8 bases at J, with 8 bases in the middle. CDR1 is LNHDA and CDR2 is SQIVND in the germline V gene (reference sequence). This CDR3 has 12 amino acids. CDR3 coding DNA: TGTGCCAGTAGTATAGTAGGAAGGGAAGCTTTCTTT. This sequence encodes CASSIVGREAFF.

The chain carries TRBV5-1 and TRBJ2-7; 9 bases match TRBD2. Germline-derived CDR1 and CDR2 are SGHRS and YFSETQ. The CDR3 covers 17 residues. J gave up 2 bases and V 0 bases, and 9 bases lay outside the gene matches. For the CDR3, the DNA is TGCGCCAGCAGCTTGGCGTACAGCGGGGGGACCACCTACGAGCAGTACTTC. This codes for CASSLAYSGGTTYEQYF.

The chain couples TRBV5-1 to TRBJ1-5; 10 positions match TRBD1. The CDR3 loop spans 15 amino acids. Germline assignment: CDR1 SGHRS and CDR2 YFSETQ. V was clipped by 2 bases and J by 2 bases; unmatched bases: 1. The CDR3 region is CASSLGTGGNQPQHF. The CDR3 nucleotides are TGCGCCAGCAGCTTAGGGACAGGGGGCAATCAGCCCCAGCATTTT.

The V gene is TRBV19, the J gene TRBJ1-1; D unresolved. V was trimmed by 3 bases and J by 7 bases, leaving 15 bases between them. Germline V gene data show CDR1 as LNHDA and CDR2 as SQIVND (reference sequence). This CDR3 has 14 amino acids. CDR3 in amino acids: CASSIPGDPDEAFF. The CDR3, as DNA: TGTGCCAGTAGTATCCCAGGAGATCCCGATGAAGCTTTCTTT.